The 32 T cell receptor beta chains in this list originate from one sample, sequenced in a study of T cells in Graves' hyperthyroidism and ophthalmopathy. The source material, RNA transcripts, was used to amplify TCR beta CDR3 regions. The HTBI primer set drove a first-round RT-PCR of the TCR CDR3. TCRdb re-analysed the multiplex PCR reads in MiXCR, keeping a single row per CDR3 protein. The sample lists under 550,000 distinct CDR3 sequences; around 20% were seen once. Sequenced input: blood. The receptor set was obtained from a man aged 35-49 years with Graves' ophthalmopathy.

This clonotype was counted a few times. The chain combines TRBV7-2 with TRBJ1-2; the match to TRBD1 covers 8 bases. The ends lost 5 bases at V and 13 bases at J; junction bases unmatched: 18. The CDR3 contains 15 residues. The germline CDR1 and CDR2 sequences are SGHTA and FQGNSA. For the CDR3, the DNA is TGTGCCAGCAGCGCGCGTACCGTAGGACAGGGTCCCCTCACCTTC. It encodes CASSARTVGQGPLTF.

This chain connects TRBV19 to TRBJ2-2; TRBD1 aligns across 7 bases. V trimming: 9 bases; J trimming: 5 bases; junction bases outside the gene matches: 9. The CDR3 loop spans 14 amino acids. CDR1 is LNHDA, CDR2 SQIVND, per germline (reference sequence). DNA of the CDR3: TGTGCCAGCACTCAACAGGGGCGGACCGGGGAGCTGTTTTTT. Translated: CASTQQGRTGELFF.

In this sample, this clonotype turned up many times. This chain links TRBV12-3 or TRBV12-4 with TRBJ2-7; 7 nucleotides agree with TRBD1. The CDR3 is 14 amino acids. V was clipped by 3 bases and J by 7 bases; unmatched bases: 9. CDR3 sequence reads: CASSFGSTGREQYF. CDR3 in DNA: TGTGCCAGCAGTTTCGGATCGACAGGGCGGGAGCAGTACTTC.

This clonotype was observed a handful of times. The genes are TRBV5-1 and TRBJ2-5; D remains unclear. The CDR3 loop spans 14 amino acids. Trimming took off 0 bases at V and 5 bases at J, with 11 bases between the two ends. Germline CDR1 is SGHRS and CDR2 is YFSETQ. CDR3 residues: CASSLVGRKETQYF. CDR3 DNA sequence: TGCGCCAGCAGCTTGGTCGGACGTAAGGAGACCCAGTACTTC.

The gene calls are TRBV7-2 and TRBJ1-1, with D unclear. The V end was cut by 5 bases, the J end by 5 bases, with 15 bases between. Germline V CDR1 and CDR2: SGHTA, FQGNSA. CDR3 size: 14 residues. The chain's CDR3 is CASSPRREGTEAFF. In nucleotides, the CDR3 is TGTGCCAGCAGCCCTCGGAGGGAAGGAACTGAAGCTTTCTTT.

CDR3 amino acids: CSSAAREGETQYF. The CDR3 coding sequence is TGCTCCTCGGCGGCCAGGGAGGGAGAGACCCAGTACTTC. This rearrangement joins TRBV29-1 to TRBJ2-5, with 7 bases that match TRBD2. CDR1 and CDR2 (germline): SQVTM, ANQGSEA. The CDR3 loop spans 13 amino acids.

This clonotype was picked up a small number of times. For the CDR3, the DNA is TGTGCCTGGAGTGTATTCCCGGGCAAAGAAGCTTTCTTT. It translates to CAWSVFPGKEAFF. The V and J genes are TRBV30 and TRBJ1-1; D not resolved. The CDR3 is 13 residues long. Germline values: CDR1 GTSNPN, CDR2 SVGIG (reference sequence). V was trimmed by 0 bases and J by 8 bases, leaving 13 bases between them.

This sequence joins TRBV20-1 and TRBJ1-2, with D maybe TRBD1 (5 bases). Trimming stripped 5 bases from V and 3 bases from J, with 13 bases between. In germline, CDR1 is DFQATT, CDR2 SNEGSKA (reference sequence). CDR3 size: 13 residues. The CDR3, as DNA: TGCAGTGCTGCCGGCGGGGGAGACTATGGCTACACCTTC. Translation: CSAAGGGDYGYTF.

The V and J genes are TRBV7-8 and TRBJ2-2, with TRBD1 identical over 10 bases. Losses at the gene ends were 9 bases for V and 7 bases for J; bases not matched to a gene: 8. The CDR3 is made up of 14 amino acids. Germline CDR1 reads SGHVS; CDR2 reads FQNEAQ. The CDR3 DNA reads as TGTGCCAGTATGACAGGGGGCGCAGGCGGGGAGCTGTTTTTT. This translates into CASMTGGAGGELFF.

The genes are TRBV20-1 and TRBJ1-1; 8 bases align to TRBD1. Germline V gene sequence: CDR1 DFQATT, CDR2 SNEGSKA (reference sequence). This CDR3 has 15 amino acids. V lost 3 bases to trimming and J lost 2 bases; unmatched junction nucleotides: 8. The CDR3 protein is CSARGAGGTNTEAFF. The CDR3 nucleotides are TGCAGTGCTAGGGGGGCAGGGGGCACAAACACTGAAGCTTTCTTT.

This clonotype was counted only a few times. The chain recombines TRBV27 with TRBJ2-7; unclear D gene. Trimming stripped 0 bases from V and 0 bases from J, with 9 bases between. Germline CDR1 MNHEY, CDR2 SMNVEV (reference sequence). CDR3 length equals 15 residues. The CDR3 nucleotides read TGTGCCAGCAGTTTATCCGCAATCCTCTCCTACGAGCAGTACTTC. Amino acid sequence: CASSLSAILSYEQYF.

This rearrangement joins TRBV19 to TRBJ1-2; possible D gene TRBD1, 5 bases. Trimming removed 6 bases from V and 0 bases from J, with 11 bases in between. The germline CDR1 and CDR2 sequences are LNHDA and SQIVND (reference sequence). This CDR3 has 14 residues. This chain's CDR3 is CASSPGRANYGYTF. CDR3 nucleotide sequence: TGTGCCAGTAGCCCGGGCAGGGCTAACTATGGCTACACCTTC.

This clonotype was counted a few times. CDR3 protein: CASSPDAGEAFF. CDR3 bases: TGTGCCAGCAGTCCAGACGCCGGGGAAGCTTTCTTT. The rearrangement joins TRBV27 to TRBJ1-1; no clear D. Between the trimmed V and J ends, which lost 5 bases and 8 bases, there was a span of 12 bases. This CDR3 comprises 12 residues. Germline assignment: CDR1 MNHEY and CDR2 SMNVEV (reference sequence).

In its sample, this clonotype was seen many times. The chain carries TRBV11-2 and TRBJ1-6; no clear D gene. V lost 11 bases, J lost 1 base, and 9 bases lay in between. Germline CDR1 reads SGHAT; CDR2 reads FQNNGV. The CDR3 spans 13 residues. The CDR3 sequence: CAVLESYNSPLHF. The DNA for the CDR3 is TGTGCCGTTTTGGAATCCTATAATTCACCCCTCCACTTT.

The chain joins TRBV30 to TRBJ1-4, with 7 bases that match TRBD1. Germline CDR1 is GTSNPN and CDR2 is SVGIG (reference sequence). The CDR3 consists of 15 residues. The V and J ends lost 3 bases and 3 bases, in that order; junction bases with no gene match: 7. The CDR3 sequence is CAWRRTGLANEKLFF. The CDR3 nucleotides are TGTGCCTGGAGGAGGACAGGCCTTGCTAATGAAAAACTGTTTTTT.

This clonotype was seen many times. This sequence joins TRBV28 and TRBJ2-7, with D maybe TRBD2 (6 bases). V shed 5 bases and J shed 4 bases, with 15 bases lying between them. This CDR3 is built from 14 residues. Per germline, CDR1 MDHEN and CDR2 SYDVKM. CDR3 nucleotide sequence: TGTGCCAGCAGTCCCCAGGGACTCAGATACGAGCAGTACTTC. Protein sequence: CASSPQGLRYEQYF. Together with reference TRBV28 and TRBJ2-7, the CDR3 gives the full variable domain: DVKVTQSSRYLVKRTGEKVFLECVQDMDHENMFWYRQDPGLGLRLIYFSYDVKMKEKGDIPEGYSVSREKKERFSLILESASTNQTSMYLCASSPQGLRYEQYFGPGTRLTVT.

The chain recombines TRBV30 with TRBJ2-1; TRBD2 aligns across 14 bases. Unmatched junction bases numbered 3, after V lost 5 bases and J lost 9 bases. The CDR3 is made up of 13 amino acids. The germline V gene encodes CDR1 GTSNPN and CDR2 SVGIG (reference sequence). In nucleotides, the CDR3 is TGTGCCTGGGAGGGACTAGCGGGAGTTGAGCAGTTCTTC. This sequence encodes CAWEGLAGVEQFF.

This chain joins TRBV13 and TRBJ2-3, with TRBD2 matching over 7 bases. Looked up from germline, CDR1 is PRHDT and CDR2 is FYEKMQ (reference sequence). The CDR3 spans 14 residues. The V segment lost 5 bases and the J segment 5 bases; nucleotides outside the gene matches: 7. CDR3 protein: CASSTREGGDTQYF. Here the CDR3 DNA reads TGTGCCAGCAGCACGAGGGAGGGAGGAGATACGCAGTATTTT.

This clonotype was counted ten times or more. In nucleotides, the CDR3 is TGTGCCAGCAGTTCACCTCTAGCGGGAGGCTCGCCCAATGAGCAGTTCTTC. It is translated as CASSSPLAGGSPNEQFF. This chain uses TRBV6-2 or TRBV6-3 with TRBJ2-1, with 11 positions matching TRBD2. Germline lookup yields CDR1 MNHEY and CDR2 SVGEGT. The CDR3 sequence is 17 residues long. Trimming took 4 bases from V and 6 from J; bases not matched to a gene: 11.

This clonotype has just a few counts. This sequence joins TRBV20-1 and TRBJ2-3; the D gene could be TRBD1 or TRBD2 (5 bases each). Germline V gene sequence: CDR1 DFQATT, CDR2 SNEGSKA (reference sequence). The CDR3 loop spans 18 amino acids. The V and J ends lost 5 bases and 0 bases respectively, with 24 bases between them. The CDR3 DNA is TGCAGTGCTTCATTCGCTTCCGGGACGGACATTAGCACAGATACGCAGTATTTT. It encodes CSASFASGTDISTDTQYF.

The chain employs TRBV5-1 and TRBJ1-2; 7 nucleotides match TRBD1. CDR3 length equals 15 residues. Germline trimming cut 2 bases from V and 3 bases from J; bases unmatched to any gene: 7. Germline loops: CDR1 SGHRS, CDR2 YFSETQ. For the CDR3, the DNA is TGCGCCAGCAGCTTTTCAGGGGACAGTTACTATGGCTACACCTTC. This translates into CASSFSGDSYYGYTF.

This clonotype was counted only a few times. The CDR3 here is CASSLGGSGTGELFF. Written as DNA, the CDR3 is TGTGCCAGCAGCTTAGGCGGGAGCGGGACCGGGGAGCTGTTTTTT. The V and J genes are TRBV7-8 and TRBJ2-2; 7 positions match TRBD2. This CDR3 spans 15 amino acids. Germline V gene lookup returns CDR1 SGHVS and CDR2 FQNEAQ. Trimming at V came to 1 base and at J to 5 bases, leaving 4 bases not matched to a gene.

V is TRBV7-8 and J is TRBJ1-4; D remains unclear. V lost 2 bases to trimming and J lost 7 bases, with 11 bases between them. The germline CDR1 and CDR2 sequences are SGHVS and FQNEAQ. The CDR3 consists of 14 residues. The CDR3 bases are TGTGCCAGCAGCTTATTCGGAGGTGGTGAAAAACTGTTTTTT. Its protein is CASSLFGGGEKLFF.

V is TRBV6-5 and J is TRBJ1-5; TRBD1 might be the D (5 bases). The CDR3 runs to 14 residues. Germline V gives CDR1 MNHEY, CDR2 SVGAGI. V lost 2 bases and J 4 bases, leaving 9 bases between the germline ends. DNA for the CDR3: TGTGCCAGCAGTTACGGGGCAGGGAATCAGCCCCAGCATTTT. Translating gives CASSYGAGNQPQHF.

This clonotype has only a few counts. The CDR3 is CASNLEGLSAYEQYF. CDR3 nucleotides: TGTGCCAGCAACTTGGAGGGTCTTAGCGCCTACGAGCAGTACTTC. V is TRBV7-9 and J is TRBJ2-7; TRBD2 is a possible D gene (6 bases). The CDR3 loop spans 15 amino acids. Looked up from germline, CDR1 is SEHNR and CDR2 is FQNEAQ (reference sequence). Trimming pared 7 bases from V and 2 bases from J, leaving 18 bases between.

This clonotype was seen a handful of times. This chain connects TRBV4-2 to TRBJ2-4; possible D gene TRBD2, 6 bases. V shed 0 bases and J shed 0 bases, with 21 bases lying between them. Germline V gene data show CDR1 as LGHNA and CDR2 as YNFKEQ. The CDR3 is 20 residues long. In DNA, the CDR3 is TGTGCCAGCAGCCAAGATCCGGACCTCGCGGGAAGGCTAGCCAAAAACATTCAGTACTTC. Translation: CASSQDPDLAGRLAKNIQYF.

This clonotype was recorded at least ten times. V gene TRBV27 combines with J gene TRBJ2-7, with D perhaps TRBD1 (6 bases). The germline V and J ends were trimmed by 5 bases and 4 bases, with 18 bases remaining between them. The CDR3 loop spans 15 amino acids. Germline CDR1 MNHEY, CDR2 SMNVEV (reference sequence). CDR3 coding DNA: TGTGCCAGCAGTCCGACCACCGACCAGGGGTACGAGCAGTACTTC. Amino acids: CASSPTTDQGYEQYF.

This clonotype has ten or more counts. V is TRBV7-9 and J is TRBJ2-5; possible D gene TRBD1, 5 bases. Looked up from germline, CDR1 is SEHNR and CDR2 is FQNEAQ (reference sequence). The ends were cut back, 2 bases at V and 4 bases at J, with 11 bases in the middle. The CDR3 consists of 14 residues. CDR3 nucleotide sequence: TGTGCCAGCAGCTTACAGGGTGGAATAGAGACCCAGTACTTC. Protein sequence: CASSLQGGIETQYF.

The sample holds a few counts of this clonotype. V usage is TRBV12-3 or TRBV12-4 and J usage is TRBJ2-1, with 7 bases aligning to TRBD2. V was clipped by 3 bases and J by 5 bases; unmatched bases: 10. The length of the CDR3 is 16 residues. This CDR3 is CASSFAGRVRDNEQFF. CDR3 in DNA: TGTGCCAGCAGTTTCGCGGGGAGGGTGAGAGACAATGAGCAGTTCTTC.

V and J are TRBV4-1 and TRBJ2-1; unclear D gene. V lost 8 bases and J 4 bases, leaving 12 bases between the germline ends. Germline V lookup: CDR1 MGHRA, CDR2 YSYEKL. This CDR3 contains 13 residues. CDR3 DNA: TGCGCCAGCGCAGGACCTATTTACAATGAGCAGTTCTTC. Protein product: CASAGPIYNEQFF.

This clonotype has only a few counts. The rearrangement uses TRBV6-2 or TRBV6-3 and TRBJ1-1, with 8 bases that match TRBD1. V lost 7 bases to trimming and J lost 2 bases; unmatched junction nucleotides: 6. Germline-derived CDR1 and CDR2 are MNHEY and SVGEGT. The CDR3 contains 14 residues. The CDR3 protein is CASNDRGGNTEAFF. CDR3 in DNA: TGTGCCAGCAACGACAGGGGAGGAAACACTGAAGCTTTCTTT.

This clonotype was detected many times. The J gene is TRBJ2-1, the V gene TRBV20-1; 9 nucleotides match TRBD2. J was trimmed by 7 bases and V by 3 bases; bases with no gene match: 10. The CDR3 is made up of 15 amino acids. Germline V gene data show CDR1 as DFQATT and CDR2 as SNEGSKA (reference sequence). CDR3 coding DNA: TGCAGTGCTAGGATAATAGCGGGGGTCGGTAATGAGCAGTTCTTC. The encoded protein is CSARIIAGVGNEQFF.